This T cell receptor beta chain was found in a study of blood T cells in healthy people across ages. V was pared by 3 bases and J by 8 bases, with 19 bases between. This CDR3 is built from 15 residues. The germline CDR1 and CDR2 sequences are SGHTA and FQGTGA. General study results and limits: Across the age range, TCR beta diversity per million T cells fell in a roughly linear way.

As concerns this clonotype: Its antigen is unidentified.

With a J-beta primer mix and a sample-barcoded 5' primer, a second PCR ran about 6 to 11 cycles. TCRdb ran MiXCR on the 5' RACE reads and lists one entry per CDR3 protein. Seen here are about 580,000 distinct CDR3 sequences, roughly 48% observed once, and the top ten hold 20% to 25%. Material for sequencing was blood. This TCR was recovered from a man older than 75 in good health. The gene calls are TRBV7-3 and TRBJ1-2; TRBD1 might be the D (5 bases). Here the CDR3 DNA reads TGTGCCAGCAGCTTCGGGGGGAGGGGATTAGAAGGCTACACCTTC. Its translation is CASSFGGRGLEGYTF.